This passage covers 26 T cell receptor beta chains from one sample sequenced in a study of T-cell reconstitution after alpha-beta-depleted transplantation in children. The TCRbeta library was prepared with unique molecular identifiers. Using its own MiXCR run on the PCR reads, TCRdb lists one record per CDR3 protein. The table records about 110,000 distinct CDR3 sequences, roughly 6.1% of them present only once. Sequenced material: PBMCs, mostly from graft donor cells, taken 360 days after TCRalphabeta/CD19-depleted stem cell transplant. The receptors stem from a male patient aged 2 to 10 who had a stem cell transplant for acute lymphoblastic leukemia, so the T cells may come from the graft donor.

This clonotype was detected a few times. This sequence joins TRBV6-2 or TRBV6-3 and TRBJ2-1; 9 bases are shared with TRBD1. The germline gives CDR1 MNHEY, CDR2 SVGEGT. The length of the CDR3 is 18 residues. Trimming removed 5 bases from V and 4 bases from J; junction bases left unmatched: 15. In DNA form, the CDR3 reads TGTGCCAGCAGTGGGGACAGGGAACGACAAGCATTGTACAATGAGCAGTTCTTC. Protein: CASSGDRERQALYNEQFF.

This rearrangement joins TRBV5-1 to TRBJ1-6; 8 bases align to TRBD1. Trimming cost V 5 bases and J 7 bases; bases outside gene matches: 8. Germline values: CDR1 SGHRS, CDR2 YFSETQ. CDR3 length: 15 residues. CDR3 amino acids: CASSLEGQENSPLHF. CDR3 bases: TGCGCCAGCAGTCTCGAGGGACAGGAAAATTCACCCCTCCACTTT.

The table lists this clonotype with many counts. The gene calls are TRBV9 and TRBJ2-3; D call uncertain. Trimming removed 3 bases at V and 0 bases at J, with 11 bases between. The CDR3 spans 15 residues. CDR1 is SGDLS, CDR2 YYNGEE, per germline. The CDR3 coding sequence is TGTGCCAGCAGCGGGAAGTTTTCCAGCACAGATACGCAGTATTTT. Its protein is CASSGKFSSTDTQYF.

The chain carries TRBV5-5 and TRBJ2-7; 8 bases are a match to TRBD1. Germline values: CDR1 SGHKS, CDR2 YYEKEE (reference sequence). The CDR3 sequence is 14 residues long. The V gene end was trimmed by 3 bases and the J gene end by 6 bases; junction bases not matched to a gene: 8. The CDR3 is CASSSGGKVGEQYF. CDR3 nucleotide sequence: TGTGCCAGCAGCTCAGGGGGCAAGGTGGGCGAGCAGTACTTC.

This clonotype was detected only a few times. J is TRBJ1-1 and V is TRBV7-9; 8 positions agree with TRBD1. The CDR3 spans 17 residues. V lost 4 bases and J lost 0; bases outside the gene matches: 10. Germline CDR1 is SEHNR and CDR2 is FQNEAQ (reference sequence). CDR3 in amino acids: CASSSLPGQDMNTEAFF. The CDR3 coding sequence is TGTGCCAGCAGCTCACTGCCGGGACAGGACATGAACACTGAAGCTTTCTTT.

This clonotype has a count of ten or more. This chain links TRBV14 with TRBJ2-7; 9 bases match TRBD1. With V trimmed by 4 bases and J by 6 bases, 10 bases remained unmatched. The CDR3 has 15 amino acids. Looked up from germline, CDR1 is SGHDN and CDR2 is FVKESK. CDR3 DNA sequence: TGTGCCAGCAGCCGGAGGACAGGGGAAATCTTCGAGCAGTACTTC. Protein product: CASSRRTGEIFEQYF. The full variable domain, completed using reference TRBV14 and TRBJ2-7, is EAGVTQFPSHSVIEKGQTVTLRCDPISGHDNLYWYRRVMGKEIKFLLHFVKESKQDESGMPNNRFLAERTGGTYSTLKVQPAELEDSGVYFCASSRRTGEIFEQYFGPGTRLTVT.

This clonotype has ten or more counts. V gene TRBV7-2 combines with J gene TRBJ2-3; TRBD2 is a possible D gene (6 bases). The CDR3 is 13 residues long. The germline CDR1 and CDR2 sequences are SGHTA and FQGNSA. The germline V and J ends were trimmed by 6 bases and 1 base, with 8 bases remaining between them. Here the CDR3 DNA reads TGTGCCAGCAGGTGGGGGGGCACAGATACGCAGTATTTT. Protein: CASRWGGTDTQYF.

The gene calls are TRBV4-3 and TRBJ2-3; weak D call: TRBD2 (5 bases). The CDR3 length is 14 residues. Trimming stripped 4 bases from V and 4 bases from J, with 12 bases between. The germline V gene encodes CDR1 LGHNA and CDR2 YSLEER. For the CDR3, the DNA is TGCGCCAGCAGCCGGGGTGGAGGTTCAGATACGCAGTATTTT. It codes for CASSRGGGSDTQYF.

CDR3 nucleotide sequence: TGTGCCAGCAGTGGCCTAGCGGGGGGCACAGATACGCAGTATTTT. Its translation is CASSGLAGGTDTQYF. J is TRBJ2-3 and V is TRBV2, with 10 nucleotides matching TRBD2. The ends lost 4 bases at V and 1 base at J; junction bases unmatched: 2. In germline, CDR1 is SNHLY, CDR2 FYNNEI. The CDR3 contains 15 residues.

This sequence joins TRBV28 and TRBJ2-7; D is ambiguous. The CDR3 consists of 11 residues. CDR1 is MDHEN and CDR2 is SYDVKM in the germline V gene. The ends were cut back, 8 bases at V and 7 bases at J, with 12 bases in the middle. The CDR3 loop is CASLGDAEQYF. CDR3 bases: TGTGCCAGCCTAGGCGATGCGGAGCAGTACTTC.

A few counts support this clonotype. The gene calls are TRBV4-1 and TRBJ2-5, with D perhaps TRBD2 (5 bases). This CDR3 is built from 14 residues. The germline CDR1 and CDR2 sequences are MGHRA and YSYEKL. Trimming took off 2 bases at V and 5 bases at J, with 12 bases between the two ends. The CDR3 reads CASSQSLAKETQYF. Written as DNA, the CDR3 is TGCGCCAGCAGCCAAAGTCTAGCCAAGGAGACCCAGTACTTC.

This clonotype came up many times. CDR3 region: CASSLSVAVKTDTQYF. The CDR3 DNA reads TGTGCCAGCAGTTTATCGGTCGCAGTGAAAACAGATACGCAGTATTTT. The chain couples TRBV27 to TRBJ2-3; D is unresolved. The germline V gene encodes CDR1 MNHEY and CDR2 SMNVEV (reference sequence). CDR3 size: 16 residues. V was trimmed by 0 bases and J by 3 bases, leaving 13 bases between them.

V and J are TRBV6-1 and TRBJ2-2; a weak D match, TRBD1 (5 bases). Per the germline V gene, CDR1 is MNHNS and CDR2 is SASEGT. The CDR3 length is 13 residues. Trimming removed 6 bases from V and 2 bases from J, with 7 bases in between. The CDR3 protein is CASRGPNTGELFF. CDR3 sequence (DNA): TGTGCCAGCAGGGGGCCCAACACCGGGGAGCTGTTTTTT.

The sample holds many counts of this clonotype. Written as DNA, the CDR3 is TGCAGTGCTCCCCGAGACCACACAGATACGCAGTATTTT. This sequence encodes CSAPRDHTDTQYF. This chain links TRBV20-1 with TRBJ2-3; D remains ambiguous. The V gene's germline CDR1 is DFQATT and CDR2 SNEGSKA (reference sequence). CDR3 length equals 13 residues. With 5 bases removed from V and 2 bases from J, the gap between germline ends came to 11 bases.

This clonotype was counted ten times or more. V is TRBV27 and J is TRBJ2-7; no reliable D call. Trimming pared 3 bases from V and 0 bases from J, leaving 15 bases between. Per germline, CDR1 MNHEY and CDR2 SMNVEV (reference sequence). There are 16 residues in the CDR3. The CDR3: CASSFLGRFSSYEQYF. Written as DNA, the CDR3 is TGTGCCAGCAGTTTCCTTGGACGGTTCTCCTCCTACGAGCAGTACTTC.

This clonotype was recorded a few times. V gene TRBV27 combines with J gene TRBJ2-5, with TRBD1 matching 12 bases. With 2 bases clipped from V and 5 bases from J, the junction kept 9 bases outside the gene matches. There are 17 residues in the CDR3. CDR1 and CDR2 (germline): MNHEY, SMNVEV (reference sequence). This chain's CDR3 is CASSLGDRGRVRETQYF. CDR3 sequence (DNA): TGTGCCAGCAGTTTAGGGGACAGGGGGCGAGTAAGGGAGACCCAGTACTTC.

This clonotype was observed a handful of times. The chain employs TRBV6-2 or TRBV6-3 and TRBJ2-3, with a weak D call TRBD2 (7 bases). The CDR3 loop spans 13 amino acids. The V gene's germline CDR1 is MNHEY and CDR2 SVGEGT. V dropped 4 bases and J dropped 7 bases, with 12 bases sitting between them. CDR3 bases: TGTGCCAGCAGTTTCGGGGGGCCGAATACGCAGTATTTT. Translated: CASSFGGPNTQYF.

The genes are TRBV27 and TRBJ2-5, with TRBD1 matching 7 bases. The germline gives CDR1 MNHEY, CDR2 SMNVEV (reference sequence). V was pared by 6 bases and J by 5 bases, with 6 bases of the junction left unmatched. This CDR3 is 13 amino acids long. CDR3 amino acids: CASRETGSETQYF. The CDR3 coding sequence is TGTGCCAGCAGGGAGACAGGGTCGGAGACCCAGTACTTC.

This clonotype was found many times. V gene TRBV24-1 combines with J gene TRBJ2-1, with 8 positions matching TRBD2. CDR3 size: 16 residues. Germline CDR1 and CDR2: KGHDR and SFDVKD. V lost 0 bases, J lost 4 bases, and 4 bases stayed unmatched. CDR3: CATSDLESGSYNEQFF. In DNA form, the CDR3 reads TGTGCCACCAGTGATTTGGAGAGCGGGAGTTACAATGAGCAGTTCTTC.

The rearrangement uses TRBV7-9 and TRBJ2-3, with D uncertain. From germline, CDR1 is SEHNR and CDR2 FQNEAQ (reference sequence). Trimming took off 5 bases at V and 0 bases at J, with 9 bases between the two ends. CDR3 length equals 14 residues. For the CDR3, the DNA is TGTGCCAGCAGCCCTGGGGTGAGCACAGATACGCAGTATTTT. This encodes CASSPGVSTDTQYF.

There are many counts of this clonotype. The chain is built from TRBV10-2 and TRBJ2-5; D is possibly TRBD1 or TRBD2 (5 bases each). The CDR3 contains 14 residues. CDR1 and CDR2 from the germline V gene are WSHSY and SAAADI. V dropped 7 bases and J dropped 0 bases, with 12 bases sitting between them. CDR3 in DNA: TGCGCCAGCATTAGGGACGGCTACCAAGAGACCCAGTACTTC. The encoded protein is CASIRDGYQETQYF.

This clonotype was recorded at least ten times. This chain uses TRBV9 with TRBJ1-4; no firm D call. From germline, CDR1 is SGDLS and CDR2 YYNGEE. The ends were cut back, 4 bases at V and 6 bases at J, with 10 bases in the middle. The CDR3 runs to 13 residues. Here the CDR3 DNA reads TGTGCCAGCAGCCCCGAGGGTGATGAAAAACTGTTTTTT. Translating gives CASSPEGDEKLFF.

This clonotype has ten or more counts. The rearrangement uses TRBV28 and TRBJ2-5, with D possibly TRBD1 on 5 matching bases. Trimming shortened V by 1 base and J by 1 base, and 10 bases separated the two germline ends. Looked up from germline, CDR1 is MDHEN and CDR2 is SYDVKM. This CDR3 region has 15 residues. The CDR3 region is CASSLFFGAQETQYF. DNA for the CDR3: TGTGCCAGCAGTTTATTTTTTGGGGCCCAAGAGACCCAGTACTTC. Filled out from reference TRBV28 and TRBJ2-5, the complete variable domain reads DVKVTQSSRYLVKRTGEKVFLECVQDMDHENMFWYRQDPGLGLRLIYFSYDVKMKEKGDIPEGYSVSREKKERFSLILESASTNQTSMYLCASSLFFGAQETQYFGPGTRLLVL.

This clonotype has ten or more counts. V gene TRBV2 combines with J gene TRBJ1-1; a weak D match, TRBD1 (6 bases). The CDR3 is made up of 15 amino acids. Between the trimmed V and J ends, which lost 2 bases and 0 bases, there was a span of 10 bases. Per the germline V gene, CDR1 is SNHLY and CDR2 is FYNNEI. The CDR3 region has the DNA TGTGCCAGCAGTGAAACCACAGGGCTGAACACTGAAGCTTTCTTT. Translated, it gives CASSETTGLNTEAFF.

This sequence joins TRBV18 and TRBJ2-6; 9 bases match TRBD2. Germline values: CDR1 KGHSH, CDR2 LQKENI. This CDR3 has 18 amino acids. The V and J ends lost 6 bases and 3 bases, in that order; junction bases with no gene match: 12. The CDR3 loop reads CASSRVAAGGFGANVLTF. CDR3 DNA sequence: TGTGCCAGCTCCCGAGTAGCAGCGGGGGGCTTTGGGGCCAACGTCCTGACTTTC. Combining the CDR3 with reference TRBV18 and TRBJ2-6 gives the whole variable domain NAGVMQNPRHLVRRRGQEARLRCSPMKGHSHVYWYRQLPEEGLKFMVYLQKENIIDESGMPKERFSAEFPKEGPSILRIQQVVRGDSAAYFCASSRVAAGGFGANVLTFGAGSRLTVL.

The chain recombines TRBV5-1 with TRBJ2-1, with 9 nucleotides matching TRBD2. Germline trimming cut 4 bases from V and 7 bases from J; bases unmatched to any gene: 24. This CDR3 is 20 amino acids long. Germline V gives CDR1 SGHRS, CDR2 YFSETQ. CDR3 sequence (DNA): TGCGCCAGCAGCACGAAAAGGGGGCCGGATAGCGGGAGATGGGTTAATGAGCAGTTCTTC. Protein product: CASSTKRGPDSGRWVNEQFF.